This TCR beta chain was found in a study of shared clonotypes between healthy human individuals. Assay used: immunoSEQ multiplex PCR; TCRdb lists only in-frame clones, some missing. The repertoire holds some 2,500,000 clones, just under 95% seen once, with approximately 0.39% in the top ten. The length of the CDR3 is 13 residues. CDR1 and CDR2 from the germline V gene are SGDLS and YYNGEE. V shed 3 bases and J shed 2 bases, with 8 bases lying between them. This sequence originates from a young man in good health. Some clones in this sample may be carry-over from other donors' samples. This chain links TRBV9 with TRBJ2-5; TRBD2 is a possible D gene (5 bases). The sequenced sample was naive CD4+ T cells from PBMCs. Subset defined: CD45RA+ positively selected. The CDR3 spells CASSDPGQETQYF. The CDR3 DNA follows: TGTGCCAGCAGCGACCCGGGACAAGAGACCCAGTACTTC.